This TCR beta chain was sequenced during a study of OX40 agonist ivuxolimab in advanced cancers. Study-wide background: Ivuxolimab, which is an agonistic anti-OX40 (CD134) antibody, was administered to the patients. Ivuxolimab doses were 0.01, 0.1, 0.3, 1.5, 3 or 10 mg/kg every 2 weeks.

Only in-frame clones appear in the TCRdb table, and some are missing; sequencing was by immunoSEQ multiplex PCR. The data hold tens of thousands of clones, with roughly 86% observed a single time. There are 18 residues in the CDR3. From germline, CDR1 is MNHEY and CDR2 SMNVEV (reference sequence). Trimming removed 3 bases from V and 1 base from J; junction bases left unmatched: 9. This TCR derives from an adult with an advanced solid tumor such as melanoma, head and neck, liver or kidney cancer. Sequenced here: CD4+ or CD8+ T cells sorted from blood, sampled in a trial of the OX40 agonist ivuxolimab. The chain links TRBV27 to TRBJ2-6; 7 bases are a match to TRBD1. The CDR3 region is CASSLLTGVVSGANVLTF. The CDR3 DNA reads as TGTGCCAGCAGTTTGCTTACAGGGGTCGTATCTGGGGCCAACGTCCTGACTTTC.